The clone carrying this T cell receptor (beta chain) has a handful of counts. The target antigen is unknown. The PCR employed 60 Vbeta primers together with 13 Jbeta primers. Only in-frame clones appear in the TCRdb table, and some are missing; sequencing was by immunoSEQ multiplex PCR. Of roughly 130,000 clones listed, roughly 74% are singletons. This entry belongs to a study of cytomegalovirus exposure and HLA in healthy donors. General study results and limits: A later analysis linked 16,951 TCR beta sequences to HLA alleles at 0.05 false discovery rate.

V dropped 4 bases and J dropped 2 bases, with 15 bases sitting between them. The CDR3 length is 15 residues. Germline CDR1 SGHRS, CDR2 YFSETQ. The TCR comes from a woman between 50 and 59 years old in good health and CMV-seropositive. This sequence joins TRBV5-1 and TRBJ2-5; no definite D call. The sample taken for sequencing was PBMCs. The DNA for the CDR3 is TGCGCCAGCAGCGACTCCGGAACTATACAAGAGACCCAGTACTTC. It encodes CASSDSGTIQETQYF.